This record concerns one T cell receptor beta chain sequence. This CDR3 contains 14 residues. Per the study methods: Estimates of nucleated cell counts were drawn from the amplification of reference gene primers. Measured with immunoSEQ multiplex PCR; TCRdb has only the in-frame clones, and not every one. The DNA gave D and trimming, while V, J and clone size come from that table. In the table there are about 200,000 clones, about 83% of which are singletons. This sample is drawn from a study of blood T cell repertoires in COVID-19. The TCR originated in a man in his 60s who had recovered from COVID-19. The specimen sequenced was peripheral blood. The chain combines TRBV21-1 with TRBJ2-5; the DNA was not compared with TRBD1, the D call given in the table. TRBV21-1 is shown as a pseudogene. CDR3 loop: CASTTRTGQETQYF. CDR3 coding DNA: TGTGCCAGCACCACAAGAACAGGGCAAGAGACCCAGTACTTC.